One and the same sample provided the 28 T cell receptor beta chains below, sequenced in a study of T cell responses to AZD1222 COVID-19 vaccine. Assay: immunoSEQ multiplex PCR; the TCRdb copy retains only in-frame clones and omits some. The repertoire holds 100,000 to 150,000 clones, with 85% to 90% as singletons. The sample in question was peripheral blood, obtained on day 0 of AZD1222 vaccination. Receptors originate from an adult in good health.

The chain uses TRBV9 and TRBJ2-3; 9 nucleotides line up with TRBD1. The CDR3 length is 15 residues. The V gene end was trimmed by 3 bases and the J gene end by 2 bases; junction bases not matched to a gene: 4. CDR1 and CDR2 from the germline V gene are SGDLS and YYNGEE. Here the CDR3 reads CASSGGQGYTDTQYF. DNA for the CDR3: TGTGCCAGCAGCGGAGGACAGGGGTACACAGATACGCAGTATTTT.

This clone has a single count. The rearrangement uses TRBV28 and TRBJ2-3; D is undetermined. In germline, CDR1 is MDHEN, CDR2 SYDVKM. V was cut by 3 bases and J by 7 bases, with 14 bases left in between. The CDR3 sequence is 14 residues long. CDR3 loop: CASSFHGRKNTQYF. CDR3 nucleotides: TGTGCCAGCAGTTTCCACGGACGGAAGAATACGCAGTATTTT.

The chain uses TRBV6-5 and TRBJ2-1, with 15 positions matching TRBD2. J lost 7 bases, V lost 4 bases, and 5 bases had no gene match. CDR3 length: 16 amino acids. From germline, CDR1 is MNHEY and CDR2 SVGAGI. CDR3 loop: CASSSAGTSGGNEQFF. CDR3 nucleotides: TGTGCCAGCAGTTCCGCAGGGACTAGCGGGGGGAATGAGCAGTTCTTC.

The chain employs TRBV4-3 and TRBJ1-5; D is undetermined. Deletions cut 0 bases from V and 9 bases from J, with 15 bases between. The germline V gene has CDR1 LGHNA and CDR2 YSLEER. CDR3 length equals 15 residues. Written as DNA, the CDR3 is TGCGCCAGCAGCCAAGATAGTACAGCTTCGCGGCCCCAGCATTTT. Its protein product is CASSQDSTASRPQHF.

This clone occurred once. The CDR3 region has the DNA TGTGCTAGTGGTTTGGGACAGGGGTCTTTAGTCCAAGAGACCCAGTACTTC. This codes for CASGLGQGSLVQETQYF. The rearrangement uses TRBV12-5 and TRBJ2-5; the match to TRBD1 covers 8 bases. Per the germline V gene, CDR1 is LGHNT and CDR2 is FRNRAP. The CDR3 covers 17 residues. The V gene end was trimmed by 1 base and the J gene end by 1 base; junction bases not matched to a gene: 8. The full variable domain, completed using reference TRBV12-5 and TRBJ2-5, is DARVTQTPRHKVTEMGQEVTMRCQPILGHNTVFWYRQTMMQGLELLAYFRNRAPLDDSGMPKDRFSAEMPDATLATLKIQPSEPRDSAVYFCASGLGQGSLVQETQYFGPGTRLLVL.

This clone was detected only a few times. This CDR3 reads CASSVEQGTEAFF. The DNA of the CDR3 is TGTGCCAGCAGCGTAGAACAGGGCACTGAAGCTTTCTTT. This rearrangement joins TRBV9 to TRBJ1-1; tentatively, D is TRBD1 (6 bases). This CDR3 has 13 amino acids. V was pared by 0 bases and J by 4 bases, with 7 bases between. Germline V gene lookup returns CDR1 SGDLS and CDR2 YYNGEE.

The rearrangement links TRBV4-3 to TRBJ1-5; D is unclear. Germline V CDR1 and CDR2: LGHNA, YSLEER. The CDR3 loop spans 16 amino acids. V was cut by 0 bases and J by 3 bases, with 12 bases left in between. The CDR3 loop reads CASSQDHRALNQPQHF. Here the CDR3 DNA reads TGCGCCAGCAGCCAAGATCACCGGGCCCTCAATCAGCCCCAGCATTTT.

The V gene is TRBV27, the J gene TRBJ1-5, with 10 bases matching TRBD1. The germline V gene has CDR1 MNHEY and CDR2 SMNVEV (reference sequence). Trimming at V came to 4 bases and at J to 7 bases, leaving 7 bases not matched to a gene. The CDR3 runs 15 residues. The CDR3 sequence is CASSSHRDRGQPQHF. The DNA for the CDR3 is TGTGCCAGCAGTTCTCACCGGGACAGGGGACAGCCCCAGCATTTT.

The genes are TRBV11-2 and TRBJ2-3; 9 bases are shared with TRBD2. Germline assignment: CDR1 SGHAT and CDR2 FQNNGV. The CDR3 is made up of 16 amino acids. The junction had 7 bases not matched to a gene; V was cut back by 5 bases and J by 1 base. DNA for the CDR3: TGTGCCAGCAGCACCGGGGAGCGGGGGGGCACAGATACGCAGTATTTT. It codes for CASSTGERGGTDTQYF.

The V call is TRBV7-8, the J call TRBJ1-2; TRBD1 agrees at 8 bases. V lost 5 bases, J lost 4 bases, and 9 bases stayed unmatched. There are 15 residues in the CDR3. Germline V gene sequence: CDR1 SGHVS, CDR2 FQNEAQ. The CDR3 DNA reads TGTGCCAGCAGCCCGCGGACAGGGCAGCGCTATGGCTACACCTTC. This translates into CASSPRTGQRYGYTF. Using reference TRBV7-8 and TRBJ1-2 for the parts outside the CDR3, the full variable domain is GAGVSQSPRYKVAKRGQDVALRCDPISGHVSLFWYQQALGQGPEFLTYFQNEAQLDKSGLPSDRFFAERPEGSVSTLKIQRTQQEDSAVYLCASSPRTGQRYGYTFGSGTRLTVV.

The chain employs TRBV29-1 and TRBJ2-4; D is unclear. Germline CDR1 SQVTM, CDR2 ANQGSEA. This CDR3 has 15 amino acids. V lost 0 bases to trimming and J lost 1 base, with 10 bases between them. The CDR3 region has the DNA TGCAGCGTTGAAGAAATAGAGGTCGCCAAAAACATTCAGTACTTC. Its translation is CSVEEIEVAKNIQYF.

This sequence joins TRBV29-1 and TRBJ2-2; D tentatively reads TRBD1 or TRBD2 (5 bases each). Germline-derived CDR1 and CDR2 are SQVTM and ANQGSEA. Between the trimmed V and J ends, which lost 2 bases and 4 bases, there was a span of 14 bases. This CDR3 region has 15 residues. Here the CDR3 DNA reads TGCAGCGTTGAATGGAGAGGGGTAGGCACCGGGGAGCTGTTTTTT. This encodes CSVEWRGVGTGELFF.

This chain links TRBV3-1 (or the pseudogene TRBV3-2) with TRBJ2-1; 9 bases align to TRBD2. This CDR3 region has 21 residues. Germline CDR1 reads LGHDT; CDR2 reads YNNKEL (reference sequence). Trimming took 1 base from V and 0 from J; bases not matched to a gene: 16. CDR3 nucleotide sequence: TGTGCCAGCAGCCAAGTTTGGGCTAAGCGGGGGGCCACCCCCTCCTACAATGAGCAGTTCTTC. Protein product: CASSQVWAKRGATPSYNEQFF.

This clone was picked up a small number of times. Here the CDR3 reads CASSQDLGGSNDIQYF. The CDR3 region has the DNA TGCGCCAGCAGCCAAGATCTCGGTGGGAGTAATGACATTCAGTACTTC. The rearrangement joins TRBV4-3 to TRBJ2-4; D possibly corresponds to TRBD2 (5 bases). Trimming pared 0 bases from V and 8 bases from J, leaving 17 bases between. The CDR3 is 16 amino acids. The germline gives CDR1 LGHNA, CDR2 YSLEER.

J is TRBJ2-2 and V is TRBV6-6; D is unclear. Germline CDR1 reads MNHNY; CDR2 reads SVGAGI (reference sequence). CDR3 length: 14 amino acids. Trimming shortened V by 8 bases and J by 2 bases, and 12 bases separated the two germline ends. The CDR3 nucleotides read TGTGCCAGCTTAGTGGTCCCCAACACCGGGGAGCTGTTTTTT. Translating it yields CASLVVPNTGELFF.

V is TRBV28 and J is TRBJ1-1; TRBD1 is a possible D gene (5 bases). There are 16 residues in the CDR3. The germline V gene encodes CDR1 MDHEN and CDR2 SYDVKM. V was clipped by 6 bases and J by 1 base, with 18 bases between them. CDR3 loop: CASSPWEGRGNTEAFF. The CDR3 bases are TGTGCCAGCAGCCCATGGGAGGGGAGGGGGAACACTGAAGCTTTCTTT.

This chain's CDR3 is CSVPSPTGIGGYTF. The DNA of the CDR3 is TGCAGCGTTCCCAGTCCGACAGGGATTGGTGGCTACACCTTC. This chain uses TRBV29-1 with TRBJ1-2, with 7 bases lining up with TRBD1. The length of the CDR3 is 14 residues. V was pared by 5 bases and J by 7 bases, with 13 bases of the junction left unmatched. Per germline, CDR1 SQVTM and CDR2 ANQGSEA.

The genes are TRBV15 and TRBJ1-5; the match to TRBD1 covers 7 bases. The CDR3 spans 15 residues. V lost 5 bases to trimming and J lost 1 base; unmatched junction nucleotides: 5. In germline, CDR1 is LNHNV, CDR2 YYDKDF (reference sequence). This CDR3 is CATSRQGGSNQPQHF. The CDR3 DNA follows: TGTGCCACCAGCCGACAGGGAGGAAGCAATCAGCCCCAGCATTTT.

The chain has TRBV7-2 and TRBJ2-5, with D tentatively TRBD1 or TRBD2 (5 bases each). Germline CDR1 and CDR2: SGHTA and FQGNSA. The CDR3 extends over 17 amino acids. V was clipped by 1 base and J by 2 bases, with 17 bases between them. CDR3 in DNA: TGTGCCAGCAGCTTAGGCGTTGGGTGGGGACCTCAAGAGACCCAGTACTTC. It translates to CASSLGVGWGPQETQYF.

This chain uses TRBV11-1 with TRBJ1-1; 8 bases map to TRBD1. Germline V gene data show CDR1 as SGHAT and CDR2 as FQDESV (reference sequence). The junction had 13 bases not matched to a gene; V was cut back by 6 bases and J by 4 bases. The CDR3 is 16 amino acids. The CDR3 DNA reads TGTGCCAGCAGTACCACTGGCCTTGGGACAGGCACTGAAGCTTTCTTT. Protein product: CASSTTGLGTGTEAFF.

This chain links TRBV4-1 with TRBJ2-7; possible D gene TRBD1, 5 bases. Trimming removed 0 bases at V and 8 bases at J, with 20 bases between. Germline loops: CDR1 MGHRA, CDR2 YSYEKL. This CDR3 is built from 16 residues. CDR3 sequence reads: CASSQDRVRMDTQQYF. CDR3 bases: TGCGCCAGCAGCCAAGATAGAGTAAGAATGGACACCCAGCAGTACTTC.

This chain connects TRBV12-5 to TRBJ2-5, with D maybe TRBD1 (7 bases). The CDR3 is 14 residues long. CDR1 and CDR2 from the germline V gene are LGHNT and FRNRAP. V dropped 6 bases and J dropped 2 bases, with 13 bases sitting between them. The CDR3 DNA follows: TGTGCTAGTGGCCGCGGGACAGAACAAGAGACCCAGTACTTC. This gives the protein CASGRGTEQETQYF.

The chain couples TRBV6-4 to TRBJ2-2; 8 positions agree with TRBD1. Per the germline V gene, CDR1 is MRHNA and CDR2 is SNTAGT. The CDR3 consists of 15 residues. V trimming: 4 bases; J trimming: 8 bases; junction bases outside the gene matches: 9. The CDR3 loop is CASSAGTGYSGELFF. The CDR3 DNA reads TGTGCCAGCAGTGCCGGGACAGGATATTCAGGGGAGCTGTTTTTT.

V usage is TRBV5-6 and J usage is TRBJ1-5, with 10 bases aligning to TRBD1. Trimming at V came to 3 bases and at J to 6 bases, leaving 6 bases not matched to a gene. The CDR3 totals 15 residues. Germline V CDR1 and CDR2: SGHDT, YYEEEE. The CDR3 spells CASSSGTGVGQPQHF. The CDR3 DNA reads as TGTGCCAGCAGCTCAGGGACAGGGGTCGGTCAGCCCCAGCATTTT.

This clone was counted between two and nine times. The chain combines TRBV6-6 with TRBJ2-7; 8 nucleotides line up with TRBD1. The CDR3 totals 16 residues. CDR1 and CDR2 (germline): MNHNY, SVGAGI (reference sequence). V trimming: 6 bases; J trimming: 2 bases; junction bases outside the gene matches: 12. The CDR3, as DNA: TGTGCCAGCAGCCACGCAGGACAGGGAAGCCCCTACGAGCAGTACTTC. It yields the protein CASSHAGQGSPYEQYF.

This clone was counted only a few times. V gene TRBV7-6 combines with J gene TRBJ1-1; a possible D gene is TRBD1 (5 bases). Per the germline V gene, CDR1 is SGHVS and CDR2 is FNYEAQ. This CDR3 spans 13 amino acids. The V gene lost 5 bases and the J gene lost 5 bases, with 12 bases spanning the gap. The chain's CDR3 is CASSAGTATEAFF. Here the CDR3 DNA reads TGTGCCAGCAGCGCCGGGACGGCTACTGAAGCTTTCTTT.

This clone has a handful of counts. The same CDR3 can be traced to other DNA sequences in this sample. The genes are TRBV9 and TRBJ1-5; 10 bases are a match to TRBD1. CDR1 is SGDLS, CDR2 YYNGEE, per germline. The CDR3 loop spans 14 amino acids. Unmatched junction bases numbered 1, after V lost 0 bases and J lost 7 bases. The CDR3 nucleotides are TGTGCCAGCAGCGTAGGACAGGGGGCACAGCCCCAGCATTTT. This sequence encodes CASSVGQGAQPQHF.

This chain links TRBV11-2 with TRBJ2-5; TRBD2 aligns across 9 bases. Losses at the gene ends were 5 bases for V and 4 bases for J; bases not matched to a gene: 8. The CDR3 runs 15 residues. CDR1 SGHAT and CDR2 FQNNGV come from the germline V gene. The CDR3 sequence is CASSPAGGPGETQYF. Here the CDR3 DNA reads TGTGCCAGCAGCCCCGCGGGGGGGCCAGGAGAGACCCAGTACTTC.